One and the same sample provided the 14 T cell receptor beta chains below, sequenced in a study of siplizumab effects on memory and regulatory T cells. Sequencing used immunoSEQ multiplex PCR; TCRdb keeps in-frame clones, though not all of them. The profile shows around 45,000 clones, less than 90% of them singletons. Sequences were obtained from naive CD8+ T cells sorted from blood. Source of these receptors: a human donor in good health.

The chain links TRBV7-9 to TRBJ1-1; D is perhaps TRBD1 (6 bases). The ends were cut back, 3 bases at V and 3 bases at J, with 17 bases in the middle. There are 16 residues in the CDR3. CDR1 is SEHNR, CDR2 FQNEAQ, per germline (reference sequence). Here the CDR3 reads CASSFGPDGGDTEAFF. The CDR3 DNA follows: TGTGCCAGCAGCTTCGGTCCCGACGGGGGCGACACTGAAGCTTTCTTT.

Points on this clone: A junction boundary mismatches the germline segment, possibly from a read error. The chain is built from TRBV2 and TRBJ2-7; D may be TRBD2 (7 bases). This CDR3 contains 13 residues. CDR1 and CDR2 (germline): SNHLY, FYNNEI. CDR3 coding DNA: TGTGAAAGCAAAGGGGGGGACTCCCACGAGCAGTACTTC. This sequence encodes CESKGGDSHEQYF.

This chain joins TRBV27 and TRBJ1-5; 7 positions match TRBD1. The CDR3 has 12 amino acids. V dropped 6 bases and J dropped 6; count of bases not matched to a gene: 2. Per germline, CDR1 MNHEY and CDR2 SMNVEV (reference sequence). In DNA, the CDR3 is TGTGCCAGCAGGACAGGGCGTCAGCCCCAGCATTTT. Translated, it gives CASRTGRQPQHF.

This clone was seen once. The sample carries other DNA sequences with the same CDR3. J is TRBJ1-1 and V is TRBV27; no clear D. The CDR3 length is 13 residues. CDR1 and CDR2 (germline): MNHEY, SMNVEV (reference sequence). Trimming shortened V by 2 bases and J by 1 base, and 5 bases separated the two germline ends. The CDR3 coding sequence is TGTGCCAGCAGTTTAGGACCGAACACTGAAGCTTTCTTT. Translated, it gives CASSLGPNTEAFF.

This chain uses TRBV5-6 with TRBJ1-2, with D hard to call. Germline V gene data show CDR1 as SGHDT and CDR2 as YYEEEE. Trimming shortened V by 4 bases and J by 2 bases, and 9 bases separated the two germline ends. The CDR3 consists of 13 residues. The CDR3, as DNA: TGTGCCAGCAGCGACGACAAGAACTATGGCTACACCTTC. As protein: CASSDDKNYGYTF.

The chain joins TRBV29-1 to TRBJ2-1, with TRBD1 matching over 11 bases. The CDR3 covers 13 residues. CDR1 and CDR2 (germline): SQVTM, ANQGSEA. The CDR3 coding sequence is TGCACGACCGGGACAGGGGGTAACAATGAGCAGTTCTTC. Amino acids: CTTGTGGNNEQFF.

The chain links TRBV9 to TRBJ1-2, with D perhaps matching TRBD1 (5 bases). V was cut by 3 bases and J by 0 bases, with 21 bases left in between. This CDR3 is built from 18 residues. Germline V gene lookup returns CDR1 SGDLS and CDR2 YYNGEE. The DNA for the CDR3 is TGTGCCAGCAGCGCCAGCGGGGCAGGGCACGAAACTAACTATGGCTACACCTTC. Encoded protein: CASSASGAGHETNYGYTF.

The chain employs TRBV21-1 and TRBJ2-7; TRBD1, the table's D call, lacks a check against the DNA. TRBV21-1 is recorded as a pseudogene. The CDR3 runs to 15 residues. Here the CDR3 reads CALYRGGTGPYEQYF. For the CDR3, the DNA is TGTGCTCTATACCGGGGGGGGACAGGGCCCTACGAGCAGTACTTC.

In DNA form, the CDR3 reads TGCAGCGTTGAAAAGGTCCTGCCTAGCACAGATACGCAGTATTTT. Translated, it gives CSVEKVLPSTDTQYF. The gene calls are TRBV29-1 and TRBJ2-3, with D unresolved. The ends were cut back, 2 bases at V and 0 bases at J, with 12 bases in the middle. The CDR3 is 15 residues long. Germline values: CDR1 SQVTM, CDR2 ANQGSEA.

V is TRBV2 and J is TRBJ2-7; no firm D call. Trimming shortened V by 7 bases and J by 0 bases, and 7 bases separated the two germline ends. This CDR3 contains 12 residues. Germline V gene data show CDR1 as SNHLY and CDR2 as FYNNEI. The CDR3 DNA reads as TGTGCCAGCACATCCAGCTCCTACGAGCAGTACTTC. Residues: CASTSSSYEQYF.

The J gene is TRBJ2-7, the V gene TRBV6-6, with D perhaps TRBD1 (6 bases). Germline values: CDR1 MNHNY, CDR2 SVGAGI (reference sequence). The CDR3 sequence is 15 residues long. V was cut by 6 bases and J by 2 bases, with 17 bases left in between. The CDR3 reads CASRDTTGYPYEQYF. Written as DNA, the CDR3 is TGTGCCAGCAGAGATACTACAGGGTATCCCTACGAGCAGTACTTC.

The V gene is TRBV7-8, the J gene TRBJ1-5; D is ambiguous. The germline CDR1 and CDR2 sequences are SGHVS and FQNEAQ. The CDR3 runs to 14 residues. Between the trimmed V and J ends, which lost 2 bases and 5 bases, there was a span of 10 bases. CDR3 nucleotides: TGTGCCAGCAGCTTAAGGGAATTGGATCAGCCCCAGCATTTT. Its translation is CASSLRELDQPQHF.

The CDR3 sequence: CASSDLGLAVEYNEQFF. The CDR3, as DNA: TGTGCCAGCAGTGACCTGGGACTAGCGGTTGAATACAATGAGCAGTTCTTC. The chain combines TRBV2 with TRBJ2-1; TRBD2 aligns across 11 bases. In germline, CDR1 is SNHLY, CDR2 FYNNEI. The junction had 8 bases not matched to a gene; V was cut back by 3 bases and J by 4 bases. The length of the CDR3 is 17 residues. Full variable domain (rest looked up from reference TRBV2 and TRBJ2-1): EPEVTQTPSHQVTQMGQEVILRCVPISNHLYFYWYRQILGQKVEFLVSFYNNEISEKSEIFDDQFSVERPDGSNFTLKIRSTKLEDSAMYFCASSDLGLAVEYNEQFFGPGTRLTVL.

In this sample, this clone turned up a few times. The CDR3 is CASSYQETQYF. The CDR3 bases are TGTGCCAGCAGTTACCAAGAGACCCAGTACTTC. The rearrangement links TRBV2 to TRBJ2-5, with D hard to call. Looked up from germline, CDR1 is SNHLY and CDR2 is FYNNEI. V lost 5 bases to trimming and J lost 0 bases, with 1 base between them. This CDR3 contains 11 residues.